One sample yielded the 9 T cell receptor beta chains listed below, sequenced in a study of T cell repertoires in cytomegalovirus infection. TCRdb passed the reads through MiXCR, listing each CDR3 protein once. This sample has roughly 320,000 distinct CDR3 sequences; over 7.5% occur once, and the top ten carry roughly 4.5%. The sequencing input was PBMCs. All receptors derive from a human donor in good health (CMV status not recorded). Some clones in this sample may be carry-over from other donors' samples.

This clonotype has a count of ten or more. The gene calls are TRBV20-1 and TRBJ1-2; D gene uncertain. CDR1 is DFQATT and CDR2 is SNEGSKA in the germline V gene (reference sequence). Trimming cost V 3 bases and J 7 bases, with 18 bases left between them. This CDR3 contains 14 residues. CDR3 in amino acids: CSASRIGTSLGYTF. The CDR3 nucleotides read TGCAGTGCTAGTCGTATCGGAACTTCTCTTGGCTACACCTTC.

This clonotype was recorded at least ten times. V gene TRBV7-2 combines with J gene TRBJ2-2; TRBD1 matches at 7 bases. The CDR3 runs to 16 residues. V shed 3 bases and J 6 bases; nucleotides not matched to a gene: 10. Germline V gives CDR1 SGHTA, CDR2 FQGNSA. The chain's CDR3 is CASSFSGQRTAGELFF. The CDR3 bases are TGTGCCAGCAGCTTCTCGGGACAGAGAACGGCCGGGGAGCTGTTTTTT.

This clonotype was recorded at least ten times. J is TRBJ2-7 and V is TRBV7-9, with 8 bases aligning to TRBD1. V shed 8 bases, J shed 5 bases, and the junction held 5 bases outside the gene matches. Germline V gives CDR1 SEHNR, CDR2 FQNEAQ (reference sequence). This CDR3 contains 12 residues. The CDR3 DNA reads TGTGCCAGCTCGGACAGGGTCAACGAGCAGTACTTC. It yields the protein CASSDRVNEQYF.

This clonotype has ten or more counts. The V gene is TRBV27, the J gene TRBJ1-5; unclear D gene. V lost 3 bases and J lost 10, with 13 bases in between. CDR1 is MNHEY, CDR2 SMNVEV, per germline (reference sequence). CDR3 length equals 13 residues. CDR3 nucleotide sequence: TGTGCCAGCAGTTTTACCAGGTGGTCCCCCCAGCATTTT. Residues: CASSFTRWSPQHF.

There are many counts of this clonotype. The chain couples TRBV4-1 to TRBJ1-4, with D perhaps matching TRBD1 (6 bases). V lost 5 bases and J lost 1, with 17 bases in between. In germline, CDR1 is MGHRA, CDR2 YSYEKL. The CDR3 extends over 17 amino acids. CDR3 region: CASSLSGEWRTNEKLFF. In nucleotides, the CDR3 is TGCGCCAGCAGCTTATCAGGGGAATGGAGAACTAATGAAAAACTGTTTTTT.

The sample holds many counts of this clonotype. CDR3 region: CASSIFGQGSPSNQPQHF. CDR3 nucleotides: TGTGCCAGTAGTATTTTCGGACAGGGGAGTCCAAGCAATCAGCCCCAGCATTTT. The chain couples TRBV19 to TRBJ1-5; 9 bases map to TRBD1. This CDR3 is 18 amino acids long. Germline CDR1 LNHDA, CDR2 SQIVND (reference sequence). V was clipped by 3 bases and J by 1 base; unmatched bases: 10. The whole variable domain, remainder taken from reference TRBV19 and TRBJ1-5, is DGGITQSPKYLFRKEGQNVTLSCEQNLNHDAMYWYRQDPGQGLRLIYYSQIVNDFQKGDIAEGYSVSREKKESFPLTVTSAQKNPTAFYLCASSIFGQGSPSNQPQHFGDGTRLSIL.

This clonotype was seen more than once but under ten times. J is TRBJ2-7 and V is TRBV7-2; no clear D gene. The CDR3 length is 12 residues. The germline CDR1 and CDR2 sequences are SGHTA and FQGNSA. The V gene lost 8 bases and the J gene lost 0 bases, with 8 bases spanning the gap. CDR3 protein: CASGPSSYEQYF. CDR3 bases: TGTGCCAGCGGGCCGAGCTCCTACGAGCAGTACTTC.

V usage is TRBV24-1 and J usage is TRBJ2-5; possible D gene TRBD2, 6 bases. V shed 7 bases and J shed 2 bases, with 10 bases lying between them. Germline V gene data show CDR1 as KGHDR and CDR2 as SFDVKD. The CDR3 consists of 13 residues. The CDR3 loop reads CATSDGGQETQYF. In DNA form, the CDR3 reads TGTGCCACCAGCGACGGGGGACAAGAGACCCAGTACTTC.

This chain joins TRBV2 and TRBJ2-6, with D perhaps matching TRBD1 or TRBD2 (5 bases each). From germline, CDR1 is SNHLY and CDR2 FYNNEI. The CDR3 is 18 amino acids. Deletions cut 6 bases from V and 2 bases from J, with 20 bases between. The CDR3 DNA reads as TGTGCCAGCAGCCCCAGGGACCCAACTCTGGCTGGGGCCAACGTCCTGACTTTC. Translated: CASSPRDPTLAGANVLTF. The full variable domain, with the rest looked up from reference TRBV2 and TRBJ2-6, is EPEVTQTPSHQVTQMGQEVILRCVPISNHLYFYWYRQILGQKVEFLVSFYNNEISEKSEIFDDQFSVERPDGSNFTLKIRSTKLEDSAMYFCASSPRDPTLAGANVLTFGAGSRLTVL.